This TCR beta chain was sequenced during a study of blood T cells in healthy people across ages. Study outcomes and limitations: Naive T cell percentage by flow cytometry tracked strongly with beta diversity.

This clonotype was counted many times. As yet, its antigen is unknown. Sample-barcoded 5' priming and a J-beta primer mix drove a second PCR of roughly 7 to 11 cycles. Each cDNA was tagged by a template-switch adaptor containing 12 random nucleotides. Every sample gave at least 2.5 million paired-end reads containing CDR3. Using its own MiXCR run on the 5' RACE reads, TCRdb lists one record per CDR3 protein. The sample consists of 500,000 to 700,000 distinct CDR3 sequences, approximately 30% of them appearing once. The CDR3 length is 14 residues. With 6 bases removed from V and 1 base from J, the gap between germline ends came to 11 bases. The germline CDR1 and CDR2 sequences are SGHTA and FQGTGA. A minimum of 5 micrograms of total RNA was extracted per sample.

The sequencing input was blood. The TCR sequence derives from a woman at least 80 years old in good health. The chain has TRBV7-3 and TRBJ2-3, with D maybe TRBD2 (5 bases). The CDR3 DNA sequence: TGTGCCAGCAGTGGACGGGGAGGCACAGATACGCAGTATTTT. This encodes CASSGRGGTDTQYF.